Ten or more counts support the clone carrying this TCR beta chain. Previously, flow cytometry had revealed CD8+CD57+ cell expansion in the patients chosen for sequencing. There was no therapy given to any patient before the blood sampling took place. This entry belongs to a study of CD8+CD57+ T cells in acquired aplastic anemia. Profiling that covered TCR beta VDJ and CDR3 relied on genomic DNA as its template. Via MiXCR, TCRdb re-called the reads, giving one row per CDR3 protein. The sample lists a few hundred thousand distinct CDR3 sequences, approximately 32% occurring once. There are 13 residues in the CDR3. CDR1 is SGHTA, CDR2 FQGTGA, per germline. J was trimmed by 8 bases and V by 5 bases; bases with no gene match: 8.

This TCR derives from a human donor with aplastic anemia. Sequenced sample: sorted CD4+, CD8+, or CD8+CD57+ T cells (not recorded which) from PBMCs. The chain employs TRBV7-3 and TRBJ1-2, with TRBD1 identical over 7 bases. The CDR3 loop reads CASSPDRVGGYTF. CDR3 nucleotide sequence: TGTGCCAGCAGCCCAGACAGGGTTGGAGGCTACACCTTC.